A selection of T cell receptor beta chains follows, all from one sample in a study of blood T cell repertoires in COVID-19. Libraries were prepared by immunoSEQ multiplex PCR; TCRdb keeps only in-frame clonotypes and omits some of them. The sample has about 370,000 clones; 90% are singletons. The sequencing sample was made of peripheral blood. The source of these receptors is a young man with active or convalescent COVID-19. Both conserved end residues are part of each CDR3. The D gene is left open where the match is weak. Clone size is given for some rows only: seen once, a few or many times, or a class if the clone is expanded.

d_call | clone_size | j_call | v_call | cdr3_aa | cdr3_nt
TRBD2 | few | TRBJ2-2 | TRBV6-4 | CASSDSSGGDTGELFF | TGTGCCAGCAGTGACTCTAGCGGGGGGGACACCGGGGAGCTGTTTTTT
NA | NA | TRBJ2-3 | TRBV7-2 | CATRRWGGEWTDTQYF | TGTGCCACCCGCAGGTGGGGGGGCGAGTGGACAGATACGCAGTATTTT
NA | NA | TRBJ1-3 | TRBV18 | CASSPPGGFSGNTIYF | TGTGCCAGCTCACCCCCAGGTGGCTTTTCTGGAAACACCATATATTTT
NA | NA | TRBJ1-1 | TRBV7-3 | CASSLVSGVATEAFF | TGTGCCAGCAGCTTAGTTTCAGGGGTGGCCACTGAAGCTTTCTTT
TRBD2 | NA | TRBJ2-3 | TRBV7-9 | CASSLFLAGWADTQYF | TGTGCCAGCAGCTTATTCCTAGCGGGGTGGGCAGATACGCAGTATTTT
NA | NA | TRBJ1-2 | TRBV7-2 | CASSLALKGYTF | TGTGCCAGCAGCTTAGCGCTAAAAGGCTACACCTTC
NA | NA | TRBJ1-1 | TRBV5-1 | CASSLLGSGRRDTEAFF | TGCGCCAGCAGCTTGTTGGGGTCAGGGAGGAGAGACACTGAAGCTTTCTTT
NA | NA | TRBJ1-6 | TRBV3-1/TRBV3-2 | CASSQQTRVSPLHF | TGTGCCAGCAGCCAACAAACCAGGGTCTCACCCCTCCACTTT
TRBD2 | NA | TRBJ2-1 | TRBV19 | CASSPTSGSGNEQFF | TGTGCCAGTAGTCCGACTAGCGGGAGTGGAAATGAGCAGTTCTTC
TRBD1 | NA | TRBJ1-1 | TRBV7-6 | CASSPGTGKGTSEAFF | TGTGCCAGCAGCCCCGGGACAGGAAAAGGGACCTCTGAAGCTTTCTTT
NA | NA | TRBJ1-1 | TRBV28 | CASSPGGKNTEAFF | TGTGCCAGCAGCCCGGGGGGGAAGAACACTGAAGCTTTCTTT
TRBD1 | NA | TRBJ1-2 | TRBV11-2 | CASSPRGWQGASSYGYTF | TGTGCCAGCAGCCCTAGAGGGTGGCAGGGGGCGTCTTCCTATGGCTACACCTTC
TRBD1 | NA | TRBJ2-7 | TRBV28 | CASSLSQGIIGYEQYF | TGTGCCAGCAGTTTATCACAGGGGATTATTGGGTACGAGCAGTACTTC
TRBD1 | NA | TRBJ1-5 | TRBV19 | CASRSQGVAGNQPQHF | TGTGCCAGTAGATCACAGGGGGTCGCGGGCAATCAGCCCCAGCATTTT
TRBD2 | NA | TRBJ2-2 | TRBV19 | CASSRLAGAPGELFF | TGTGCCAGTAGTCGTCTAGCGGGAGCCCCCGGGGAGCTGTTTTTT
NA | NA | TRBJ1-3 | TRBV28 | CASSSHSSSGNTIYF | TGTGCCAGCAGTTCCCACAGTTCCTCTGGAAACACCATATATTTT
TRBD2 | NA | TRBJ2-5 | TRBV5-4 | CASSFGPGLVDGETQYF | TGTGCCAGCAGCTTCGGACCGGGACTAGTGGATGGAGAGACCCAGTACTTC
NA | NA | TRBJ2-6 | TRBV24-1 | CATNPGTTSSGANVLTF | TGTGCCACCAACCCCGGGACAACTAGCTCTGGGGCCAACGTCCTGACTTTC
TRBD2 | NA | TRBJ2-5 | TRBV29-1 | CSVDWAAGGGKTQYF | TGCAGCGTTGATTGGGCAGCGGGAGGGGGAAAGACCCAGTACTTC
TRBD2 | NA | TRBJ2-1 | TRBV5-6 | CASTPWWTSGGEDYNEQFF | TGTGCCAGCACCCCGTGGTGGACTAGCGGGGGGGAAGACTACAATGAGCAGTTCTTC
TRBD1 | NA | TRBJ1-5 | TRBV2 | CASSLQGLGNQPQHF | TGTGCCAGCAGTCTACAGGGGTTGGGCAATCAGCCCCAGCATTTT
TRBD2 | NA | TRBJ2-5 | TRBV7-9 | CASSPAPSGRVETQYF | TGTGCCAGCAGCCCAGCTCCTAGCGGGAGGGTAGAGACCCAGTACTTC
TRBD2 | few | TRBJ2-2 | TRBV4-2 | CASSPGTSGGAGELFF | TGTGCCAGCAGCCCGGGGACTAGCGGGGGGGCCGGGGAGCTGTTTTTT
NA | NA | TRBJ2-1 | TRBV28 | CASSFPSLASAPNEQFF | TGTGCCAGCAGTTTCCCCTCTTTAGCTTCAGCGCCCAATGAGCAGTTCTTC
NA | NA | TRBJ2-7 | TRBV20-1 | CSAFVAYEQYF | TGCAGTGCCTTCGTAGCTTACGAGCAGTACTTC
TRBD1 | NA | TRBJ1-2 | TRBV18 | CASSPQQGDYGYTF | TGTGCCAGCTCACCCCAACAGGGGGACTATGGCTACACCTTC
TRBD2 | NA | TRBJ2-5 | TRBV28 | CASSLGIVRGSQETQYF | TGTGCCAGCAGTTTGGGAATCGTGCGGGGGAGCCAAGAGACCCAGTACTTC
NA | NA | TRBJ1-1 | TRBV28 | CASSPRGEAMNTEAFF | TGTGCCAGCAGCCCTCGGGGGGAGGCGATGAACACTGAAGCTTTCTTT
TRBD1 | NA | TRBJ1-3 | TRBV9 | CASSQGTGRYRGNTIYF | TGTGCCAGCAGCCAAGGGACAGGGAGGTATAGGGGAAACACCATATATTTT
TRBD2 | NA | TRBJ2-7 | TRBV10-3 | CAISEFGREGFEQYF | TGTGCCATCAGTGAGTTTGGGCGGGAGGGATTCGAGCAGTACTTC
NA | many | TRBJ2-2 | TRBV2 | CASSTFSGELFF | TGTGCCAGCAGTACTTTCTCCGGGGAGCTGTTTTTT
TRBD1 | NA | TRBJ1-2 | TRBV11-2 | CASSPTRGRVLDGYTF | TGTGCCAGCAGCCCCACCAGGGGGCGCGTTTTAGATGGCTACACCTTC
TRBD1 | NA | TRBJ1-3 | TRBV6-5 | CASTNYGQDTIYF | TGTGCCAGCACAAATTATGGACAGGACACCATATATTTT
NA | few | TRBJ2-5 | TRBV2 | CASSGRSGETQYF | TGTGCCAGCAGTGGAAGGTCAGGGGAGACCCAGTACTTC
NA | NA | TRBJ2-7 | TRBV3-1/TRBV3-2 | CASRGGRASPYEQYF | TGTGCCAGCAGGGGAGGACGGGCTTCTCCCTACGAGCAGTACTTC
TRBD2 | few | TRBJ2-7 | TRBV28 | CASHQRTSGGYEQYF | TGTGCCAGCCACCAAAGGACTAGCGGGGGTTACGAGCAGTACTTC
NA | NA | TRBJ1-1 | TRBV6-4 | CASSAGVGTEAFF | TGTGCCAGCAGTGCAGGGGTGGGCACTGAAGCTTTCTTT
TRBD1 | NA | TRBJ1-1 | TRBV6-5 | CASSPTGAATEAFF | TGTGCCAGCAGCCCAACAGGGGCGGCCACTGAAGCTTTCTTT
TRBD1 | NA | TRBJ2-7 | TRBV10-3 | CAITGQGALEQYF | TGTGCCATCACGGGACAGGGGGCGCTGGAGCAGTACTTC
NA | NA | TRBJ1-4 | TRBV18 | CASSPSTGGSNEKLFF | TGTGCCAGCTCACCCTCCACCGGGGGATCTAATGAAAAACTGTTTTTT
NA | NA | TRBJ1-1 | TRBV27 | CASRPRGVGEAFF | TGTGCCAGCAGGCCCCGGGGTGTGGGTGAAGCTTTCTTT
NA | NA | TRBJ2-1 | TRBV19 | CASSTRVAESSYNEQFF | TGTGCCAGTAGTACCCGTGTAGCGGAGAGCTCCTACAATGAGCAGTTCTTC
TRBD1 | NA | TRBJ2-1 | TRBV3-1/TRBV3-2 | CASSQHRGGEQFF | TGTGCCAGCAGCCAACACAGGGGTGGTGAGCAGTTCTTC
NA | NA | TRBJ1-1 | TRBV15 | CATSREARNTEAFF | TGTGCCACCAGCAGAGAGGCTCGAAACACTGAAGCTTTCTTT
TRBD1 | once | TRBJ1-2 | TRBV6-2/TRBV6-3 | CASSRPRQGEKTGYTF | TGTGCCAGCAGCCGCCCACGACAGGGGGAAAAGACAGGCTACACCTTC
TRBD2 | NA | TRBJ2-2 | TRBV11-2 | CASSFSGGRNTGELFF | TGTGCCAGCAGCTTTAGCGGGGGCCGTAACACCGGGGAGCTGTTTTTT
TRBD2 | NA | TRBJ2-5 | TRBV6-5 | CASTMGGRFETQYF | TGTGCCAGCACGATGGGCGGGAGGTTCGAGACCCAGTACTTC
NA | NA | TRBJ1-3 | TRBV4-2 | CASSHQGSGNTIYF | TGTGCCAGCAGCCACCAGGGCTCTGGAAACACCATATATTTT
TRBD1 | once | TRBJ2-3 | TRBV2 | CASSPRWTGVDTQYF | TGTGCCAGCAGCCCTCGTTGGACAGGGGTAGATACGCAGTATTTT
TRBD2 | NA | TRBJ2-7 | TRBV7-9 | CASSLGSGSDEQYF | TGTGCCAGCAGCTTAGGTAGCGGGAGCGACGAGCAGTACTTC
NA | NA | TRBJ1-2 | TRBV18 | CASSPLGGDYGYTF | TGTGCCAGCTCACCATTAGGAGGGGACTATGGCTACACCTTC
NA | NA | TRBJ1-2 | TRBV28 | CASSTPGDYGYTF | TGTGCCAGCAGCACCCCGGGAGACTATGGCTACACCTTC
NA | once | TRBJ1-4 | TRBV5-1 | CASSLVADNEKLFF | TGCGCCAGCAGCTTGGTGGCGGATAATGAAAAACTGTTTTTT
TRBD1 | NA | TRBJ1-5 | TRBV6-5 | CASSSGQGRRNQPQHF | TGTGCCAGCAGTTCGGGACAGGGGCGAAGGAATCAGCCCCAGCATTTT